These 23 T cell receptor beta chains share one sample of origin, sequenced in a study of CD4+ T cells in melanoma. Method: immunoSEQ multiplex PCR; TCRdb's copy keeps in-frame clones and lacks some. The data contain around 50,000 clones, 80% to 90% of them singletons. The source material was peripheral blood. Receptor source: a human donor with melanoma.

V is TRBV9 and J is TRBJ2-5; 9 positions agree with TRBD1. Per the germline V gene, CDR1 is SGDLS and CDR2 is YYNGEE. Germline trimming cut 5 bases from V and 5 bases from J; bases unmatched to any gene: 7. This CDR3 contains 14 residues. The CDR3 here is CASSTGTGPETQYF. CDR3 bases: TGTGCCAGCAGTACCGGGACAGGGCCGGAGACCCAGTACTTC.

This clone was picked up a small number of times. The genes are TRBV7-3 and TRBJ2-7; 11 positions match TRBD1. The CDR3 consists of 14 residues. Germline loops: CDR1 SGHTA, CDR2 FQGTGA. The trim removed 5 bases at V and 3 bases at J, leaving 3 bases unmatched. CDR3 loop: CASSPGTGGYEQYF. The CDR3 DNA is TGTGCCAGCAGCCCTGGGACAGGGGGCTACGAGCAGTACTTC.

V and J are TRBV5-5 and TRBJ2-7; unclear D gene. This CDR3 has 14 residues. Germline-derived CDR1 and CDR2 are SGHKS and YYEKEE (reference sequence). The V and J ends lost 0 bases and 0 bases respectively, with 7 bases between them. The CDR3 protein is CASSLATSSYEQYF. CDR3 bases: TGTGCCAGCAGCTTGGCCACGAGCTCCTACGAGCAGTACTTC.

This chain uses TRBV15 with TRBJ2-2; D tentatively fits TRBD1 or TRBD2 (5 bases each). CDR1 LNHNV and CDR2 YYDKDF come from the germline V gene (reference sequence). The CDR3 extends over 14 amino acids. Trimming left V 2 bases short and J 6 bases short, with 10 bases between. The CDR3 spells CATSRRDGSGELFF. CDR3 sequence (DNA): TGTGCCACCAGCAGAAGGGACGGATCCGGGGAGCTGTTTTTT.

V gene TRBV10-3 combines with J gene TRBJ1-6, with D uncertain. CDR3 length: 17 residues. Germline V gene data show CDR1 as ENHRY and CDR2 as SYGVKD. The V gene lost 0 bases and the J gene lost 3 bases, with 12 bases spanning the gap. CDR3 amino acids: CAISESVVSSYNSPLHF. The CDR3 bases are TGTGCCATCAGTGAGTCGGTGGTCAGTAGCTATAATTCACCCCTCCACTTT.

The CDR3, as DNA: TGTGCCAGCTCACGAGGGGGCTCCTACAATGAGCAGTTCTTC. Protein sequence: CASSRGGSYNEQFF. This chain links TRBV18 with TRBJ2-1, with a possible D match to TRBD1 (6 bases). Germline CDR1 and CDR2: KGHSH and LQKENI. CDR3 length equals 14 residues. V was pared by 4 bases and J by 0 bases, with 7 bases between.

The rearrangement uses TRBV11-2 and TRBJ1-5, with D unclear. Germline loops: CDR1 SGHAT, CDR2 FQNNGV. Between the trimmed V and J ends, which lost 3 bases and 2 bases, there was a span of 5 bases. The CDR3 is 13 residues long. The CDR3 DNA follows: TGTGCCAGCAGCTTGAGAGGCAATCAGCCCCAGCATTTT. Encoded protein: CASSLRGNQPQHF.

CDR3 amino acids: CASSPASRTRGQFF. DNA for the CDR3: TGTGCCAGCAGCCCCGCCTCCCGGACCCGCGGGCAGTTCTTC. The chain links TRBV9 to TRBJ2-1; the D is unclear. In germline, CDR1 is SGDLS, CDR2 YYNGEE. The CDR3 consists of 14 residues. V gave up 4 bases and J gave up 12 bases, with 20 bases separating them.

This clone was seen a handful of times. The chain is built from TRBV6-5 and TRBJ1-1; D is undetermined. The V gene lost 6 bases and the J gene lost 3 bases, with 14 bases spanning the gap. The germline V gene encodes CDR1 MNHEY and CDR2 SVGAGI. CDR3 length: 14 amino acids. CDR3 nucleotide sequence: TGTGCCAGCAGCCGGACCGTGGCGGACACTGAAGCTTTCTTT. Translating it yields CASSRTVADTEAFF.

The chain is built from TRBV6-5 and TRBJ2-7; 7 nucleotides match TRBD1. The CDR3 loop spans 14 amino acids. Unmatched junction bases numbered 4, after V lost 5 bases and J lost 0 bases. CDR1 and CDR2 (germline): MNHEY, SVGAGI. CDR3: CASSQTGSSYEQYF. The DNA of the CDR3 is TGTGCCAGCAGTCAGACAGGGTCCTCCTACGAGCAGTACTTC.

The CDR3 nucleotides are TGCGCCAGCAGCTTGGGGGGGTCCGTCTCAGATACGCAGTATTTT. Its protein product is CASSLGGSVSDTQYF. This sequence joins TRBV5-1 and TRBJ2-3; D may correspond to TRBD1 or TRBD2 (5 bases each). Per the germline V gene, CDR1 is SGHRS and CDR2 is YFSETQ. V was pared by 0 bases and J by 4 bases, with 12 bases between. The CDR3 length is 15 residues.

This rearrangement joins TRBV5-4 to TRBJ2-2; 7 bases map to TRBD1. J was trimmed by 1 base and V by 2 bases; bases with no gene match: 8. The germline CDR1 and CDR2 sequences are SGHNT and YYREEE (reference sequence). The CDR3 is 17 amino acids. The CDR3 loop is CASSFLSGTVNTGELFF. CDR3 bases: TGTGCCAGCAGCTTTCTGTCCGGGACAGTGAACACCGGGGAGCTGTTTTTT. The full variable domain, its missing parts supplied by reference TRBV5-4 and TRBJ2-2, is ETGVTQSPTHLIKTRGQQVTLRCSSQSGHNTVSWYQQALGQGPQFIFQYYREEENGRGNFPPRFSGLQFPNYSSELNVNALELDDSALYLCASSFLSGTVNTGELFFGEGSRLTVL.

The chain is built from TRBV7-9 and TRBJ1-4; D call uncertain. Trimming cost V 5 bases and J 0 bases, with 7 bases left between them. Germline V CDR1 and CDR2: SEHNR, FQNEAQ (reference sequence). The CDR3 totals 14 residues. As DNA, the CDR3 is TGTGCCAGCAGCGAGGACCCAACTAATGAAAAACTGTTTTTT. Its translation: CASSEDPTNEKLFF.

This clone was detected once. V and J are TRBV19 and TRBJ2-1, with 7 bases matching TRBD2. CDR3 length equals 16 residues. CDR1 is LNHDA, CDR2 SQIVND, per germline (reference sequence). V lost 1 base, J lost 6 bases, and 9 bases stayed unmatched. The CDR3 is CASSIGVLAVGNEQFF. The DNA of the CDR3 is TGTGCCAGTAGTATAGGAGTGCTAGCGGTTGGCAATGAGCAGTTCTTC.

The genes are TRBV30 and TRBJ2-1; 8 positions agree with TRBD2. Trimming took 2 bases from V and 7 from J; bases not matched to a gene: 4. CDR1 is GTSNPN, CDR2 SVGIG, per germline (reference sequence). This CDR3 has 13 residues. Here the CDR3 DNA reads TGTGCCTGGAGTTCGGGGGGGCTTAATGAGCAGTTCTTC. It translates to CAWSSGGLNEQFF.

The chain joins TRBV6-6 to TRBJ2-5; TRBD2 matches at 10 bases. The CDR3 consists of 14 residues. CDR1 is MNHNY, CDR2 SVGAGI, per germline (reference sequence). V dropped 7 bases and J dropped 1; count of bases not matched to a gene: 3. This CDR3 reads CASMVAGGQETQYF. The CDR3 DNA is TGTGCCAGCATGGTAGCGGGGGGCCAAGAGACCCAGTACTTC.

The rearrangement joins TRBV6-6 to TRBJ2-7, with D possibly TRBD1 on 5 matching bases. The CDR3 is made up of 11 amino acids. V shed 8 bases and J shed 5 bases, with 10 bases lying between them. The V gene's germline CDR1 is MNHNY and CDR2 SVGAGI (reference sequence). CDR3 nucleotide sequence: TGTGCCAGCGCGATGACAGACGAGCAGTACTTC. Amino acids: CASAMTDEQYF.

This clone appeared a few times. The chain couples TRBV5-1 to TRBJ2-2; a weak D match, TRBD1 (5 bases). The germline V gene has CDR1 SGHRS and CDR2 YFSETQ. The CDR3 has 13 residues. V was pared by 6 bases and J by 7 bases, with 13 bases between. Written as DNA, the CDR3 is TGCGCCAGCAAATGGCAGGGCGACGGGGAGCTGTTTTTT. Encoded protein: CASKWQGDGELFF. Combining the CDR3 with reference TRBV5-1 and TRBJ2-2 gives the whole variable domain KAGVTQTPRYLIKTRGQQVTLSCSPISGHRSVSWYQQTPGQGLQFLFEYFSETQRNKGNFPGRFSGRQFSNSRSEMNVSTLELGDSALYLCASKWQGDGELFFGEGSRLTVL.

The chain couples TRBV4-1 to TRBJ1-2; a weak D match, TRBD1 (5 bases). The CDR3 has 15 amino acids. V was shortened by 0 bases and J by 4 bases, with 12 bases between the two germline ends. Germline lookup yields CDR1 MGHRA and CDR2 YSYEKL. CDR3 sequence (DNA): TGCGCCAGCAGCCAAGATGAGCAGGGCGCCTATGGCTACACCTTC. Translating gives CASSQDEQGAYGYTF.

The chain is built from TRBV9 and TRBJ1-1; D is uncertain. Per germline, CDR1 SGDLS and CDR2 YYNGEE. V lost 2 bases and J lost 3, with 5 bases in between. The CDR3 spans 12 residues. For the CDR3, the DNA is TGTGCCAGCAGCGTTTCTGACACTGAAGCTTTCTTT. Amino acids: CASSVSDTEAFF. The whole variable domain, remainder taken from reference TRBV9 and TRBJ1-1, is DSGVTQTPKHLITATGQRVTLRCSPRSGDLSVYWYQQSLDQGLQFLIQYYNGEERAKGNILERFSAQQFPDLHSELNLSSLELGDSALYFCASSVSDTEAFFGQGTRLTVV.

The V and J genes are TRBV15 and TRBJ2-2; 7 bases are shared with TRBD2. The trim removed 5 bases at V and 2 bases at J, leaving 8 bases unmatched. The CDR3 is 16 residues long. Germline V lookup: CDR1 LNHNV, CDR2 YYDKDF (reference sequence). Here the CDR3 reads CATSDLPGGNTGELFF. The CDR3 bases are TGTGCCACCAGCGACCTCCCGGGGGGAAACACCGGGGAGCTGTTTTTT. Full variable domain (outside the CDR3, taken from reference TRBV15 and TRBJ2-2): DAMVIQNPRYQVTQFGKPVTLSCSQTLNHNVMYWYQQKSSQAPKLLFHYYDKDFNNEADTPDNFQSRRPNTSFCFLDIRSPGLGDTAMYLCATSDLPGGNTGELFFGEGSRLTVL.

The chain links TRBV28 to TRBJ2-7, with unresolved D. The CDR3 spans 14 residues. Per the germline V gene, CDR1 is MDHEN and CDR2 is SYDVKM. The V end was cut by 5 bases, the J end by 2 bases, with 13 bases between. The CDR3 region has the DNA TGTGCCAGCAGTCTACGGACCGTCACCTACGAGCAGTACTTC. Translated: CASSLRTVTYEQYF.

The gene calls are TRBV29-1 and TRBJ1-1; 8 bases match TRBD1. Germline CDR1 and CDR2: SQVTM and ANQGSEA. The CDR3 extends over 14 amino acids. V dropped 6 bases and J dropped 1; count of bases not matched to a gene: 7. This chain's CDR3 is CSVERQGTNTEAFF. The CDR3 coding sequence is TGCAGCGTCGAACGACAGGGGACGAACACTGAAGCTTTCTTT.